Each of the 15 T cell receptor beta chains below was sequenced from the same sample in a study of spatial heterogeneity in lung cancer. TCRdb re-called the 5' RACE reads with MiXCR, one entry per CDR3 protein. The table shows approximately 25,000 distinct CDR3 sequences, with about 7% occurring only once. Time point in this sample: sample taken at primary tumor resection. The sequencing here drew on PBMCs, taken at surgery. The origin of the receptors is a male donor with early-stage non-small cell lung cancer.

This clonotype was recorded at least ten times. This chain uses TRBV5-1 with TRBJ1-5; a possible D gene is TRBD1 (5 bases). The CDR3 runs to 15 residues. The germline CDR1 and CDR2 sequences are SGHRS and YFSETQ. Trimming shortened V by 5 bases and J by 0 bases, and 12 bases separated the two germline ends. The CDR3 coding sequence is TGCGCCAGCAGACTCGGGACGGGTAGCAATCAGCCCCAGCATTTT. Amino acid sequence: CASRLGTGSNQPQHF. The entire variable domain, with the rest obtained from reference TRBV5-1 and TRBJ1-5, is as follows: KAGVTQTPRYLIKTRGQQVTLSCSPISGHRSVSWYQQTPGQGLQFLFEYFSETQRNKGNFPGRFSGRQFSNSRSEMNVSTLELGDSALYLCASRLGTGSNQPQHFGDGTRLSIL.

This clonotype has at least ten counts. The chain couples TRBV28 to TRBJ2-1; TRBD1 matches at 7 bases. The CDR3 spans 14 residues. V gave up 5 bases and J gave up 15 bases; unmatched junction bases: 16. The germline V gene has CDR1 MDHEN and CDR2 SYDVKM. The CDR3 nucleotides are TGTGCCAGCAGTAATCTTATGCTAGGACAGGTTCCGTTCTTC. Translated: CASSNLMLGQVPFF.

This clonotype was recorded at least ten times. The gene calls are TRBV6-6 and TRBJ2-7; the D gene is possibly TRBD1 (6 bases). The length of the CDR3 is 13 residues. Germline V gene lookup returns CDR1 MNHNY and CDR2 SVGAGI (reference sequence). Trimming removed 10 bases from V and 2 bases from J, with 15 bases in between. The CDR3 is CATSDRTTYEQYV. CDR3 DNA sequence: TGTGCCACCTCGGACAGAACAACCTACGAGCAGTACGTC.

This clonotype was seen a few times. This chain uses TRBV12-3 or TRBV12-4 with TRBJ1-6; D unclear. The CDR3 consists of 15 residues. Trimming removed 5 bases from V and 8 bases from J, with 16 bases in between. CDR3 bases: TGTGCCAGCAGTGGCCGACGGGTCTTGGATTCACCCCTCCACTTT. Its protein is CASSGRRVLDSPLHF.

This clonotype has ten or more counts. CDR3 sequence reads: CAISLGDNEQFF. For the CDR3, the DNA is TGTGCCATCAGCCTGGGGGACAATGAGCAGTTCTTC. This rearrangement joins TRBV10-3 to TRBJ2-1, with D possibly being TRBD1 or TRBD2 (5 bases each). The V end was cut by 6 bases, the J end by 5 bases, with 8 bases between. The V gene's germline CDR1 is ENHRY and CDR2 SYGVKD. There are 12 residues in the CDR3.

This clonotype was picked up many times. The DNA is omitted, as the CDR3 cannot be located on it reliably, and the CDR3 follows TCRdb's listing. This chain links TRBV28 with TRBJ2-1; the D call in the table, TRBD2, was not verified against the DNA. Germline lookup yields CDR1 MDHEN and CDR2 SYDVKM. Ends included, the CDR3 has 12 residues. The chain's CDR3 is CASSSSGPEQFF.

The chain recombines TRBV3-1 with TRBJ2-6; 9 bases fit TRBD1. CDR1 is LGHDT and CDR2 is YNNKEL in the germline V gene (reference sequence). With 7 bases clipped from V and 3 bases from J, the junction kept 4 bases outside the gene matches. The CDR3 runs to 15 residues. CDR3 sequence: CASNRDRDGANVLTF. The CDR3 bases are TGTGCCAGCAACCGGGACAGGGATGGGGCCAACGTCCTGACTTTC.

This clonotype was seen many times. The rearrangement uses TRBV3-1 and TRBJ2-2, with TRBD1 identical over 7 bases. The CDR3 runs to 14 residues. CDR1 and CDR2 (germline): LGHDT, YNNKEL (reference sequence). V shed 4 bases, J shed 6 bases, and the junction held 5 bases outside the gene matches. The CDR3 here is CASSREGAAGELFF. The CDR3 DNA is TGTGCCAGCAGCCGCGAGGGGGCAGCCGGGGAGCTGTTTTTT.

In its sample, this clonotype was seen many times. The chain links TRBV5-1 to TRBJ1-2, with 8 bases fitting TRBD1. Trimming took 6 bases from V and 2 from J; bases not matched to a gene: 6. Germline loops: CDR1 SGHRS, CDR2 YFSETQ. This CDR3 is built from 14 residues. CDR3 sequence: CASNGAGGNYGYTF. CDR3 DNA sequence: TGCGCCAGCAACGGGGCAGGGGGCAACTATGGCTACACCTTC.

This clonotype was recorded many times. CDR3 nucleotide sequence: TGTGCCAGCAGTTTGGCAGGGGGCGAAGGTTCACCCCTCCACTTT. It yields the protein CASSLAGGEGSPLHF. The chain joins TRBV28 to TRBJ1-6, with 8 bases that match TRBD1. V was clipped by 3 bases and J by 9 bases; unmatched bases: 7. CDR1 and CDR2 from the germline V gene are MDHEN and SYDVKM. This CDR3 contains 15 residues. Full variable domain (remainder filled in from reference TRBV28 and TRBJ1-6): DVKVTQSSRYLVKRTGEKVFLECVQDMDHENMFWYRQDPGLGLRLIYFSYDVKMKEKGDIPEGYSVSREKKERFSLILESASTNQTSMYLCASSLAGGEGSPLHFGNGTRLTVT.

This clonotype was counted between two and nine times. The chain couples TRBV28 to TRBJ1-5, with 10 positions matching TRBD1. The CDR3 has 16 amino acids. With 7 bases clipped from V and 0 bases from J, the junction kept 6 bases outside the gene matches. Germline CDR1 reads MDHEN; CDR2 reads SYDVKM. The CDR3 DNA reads TGTGCCAGCATCTGGGGACAGGGGTATAGCAATCAGCCCCAGCATTTT. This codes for CASIWGQGYSNQPQHF.

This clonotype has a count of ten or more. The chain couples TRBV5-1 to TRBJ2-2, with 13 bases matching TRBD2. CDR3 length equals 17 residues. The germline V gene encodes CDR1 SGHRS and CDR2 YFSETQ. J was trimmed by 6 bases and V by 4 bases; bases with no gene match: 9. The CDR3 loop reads CASSLRTSGSNAGELFF. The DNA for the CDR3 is TGCGCCAGCAGCCTGAGGACTAGCGGGAGTAACGCCGGGGAGCTGTTTTTT.

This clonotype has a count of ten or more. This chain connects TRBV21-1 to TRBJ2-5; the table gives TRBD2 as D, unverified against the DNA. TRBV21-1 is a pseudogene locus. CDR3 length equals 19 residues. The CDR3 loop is CASSKVEGLAGANQETQYF. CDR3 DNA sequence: TGTGCCAGCAGCAAAGTCGAGGGGTTAGCGGGGGCCAACCAAGAGACCCAGTACTTC.

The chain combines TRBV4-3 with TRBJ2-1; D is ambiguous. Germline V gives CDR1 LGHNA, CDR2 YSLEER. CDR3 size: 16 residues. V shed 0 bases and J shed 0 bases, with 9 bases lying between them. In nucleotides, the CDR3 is TGCGCCAGCAGCCAAGACCGGACGGCCTCCTACAATGAGCAGTTCTTC. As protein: CASSQDRTASYNEQFF.

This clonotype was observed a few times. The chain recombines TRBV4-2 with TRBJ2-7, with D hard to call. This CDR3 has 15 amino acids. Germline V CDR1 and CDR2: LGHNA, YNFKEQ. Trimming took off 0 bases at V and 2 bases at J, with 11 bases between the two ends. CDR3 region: CASSQDPASPYEQYF. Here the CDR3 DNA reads TGTGCCAGCAGCCAAGATCCGGCTTCACCCTACGAGCAGTACTTC.